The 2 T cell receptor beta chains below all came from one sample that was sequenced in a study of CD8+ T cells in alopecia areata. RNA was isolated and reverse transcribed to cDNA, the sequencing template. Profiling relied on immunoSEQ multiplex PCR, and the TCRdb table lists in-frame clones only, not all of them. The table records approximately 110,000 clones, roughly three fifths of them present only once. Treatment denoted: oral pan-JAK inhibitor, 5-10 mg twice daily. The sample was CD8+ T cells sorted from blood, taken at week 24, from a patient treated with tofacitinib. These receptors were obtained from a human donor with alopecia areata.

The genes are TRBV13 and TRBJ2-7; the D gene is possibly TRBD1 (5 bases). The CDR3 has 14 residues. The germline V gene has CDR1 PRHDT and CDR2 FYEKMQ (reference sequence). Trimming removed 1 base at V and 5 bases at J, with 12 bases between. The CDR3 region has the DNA TGTGCCAGCAGCTTAGAACCGACAGTCCACGAGCAGTACTTC. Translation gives CASSLEPTVHEQYF.

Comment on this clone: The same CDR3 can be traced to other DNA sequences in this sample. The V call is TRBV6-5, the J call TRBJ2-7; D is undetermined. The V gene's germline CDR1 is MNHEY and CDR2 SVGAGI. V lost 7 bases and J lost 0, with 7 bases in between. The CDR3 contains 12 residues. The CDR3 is CASTSGSYEQYF. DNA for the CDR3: TGTGCCAGCACCTCAGGCTCCTACGAGCAGTACTTC.